This T cell receptor beta chain was observed in a study of coeliac disease (dated by TCRdb to between 2021 and 2023). About the full investigation: Each coeliac patient was placed into one of three groups: newly diagnosed active disease, refractory coeliac disease type I, or disease controlled by a gluten-free diet. Because high-resolution HLA typing was not available, biased TRBV7-2 usage was examined as a proof of principle. Small intestinal lymphocyte fractions from coeliac and non-coeliac patients were analysed in the study using next-generation sequencing of rearranged TRB and TRG CDR3 regions. The goal was to describe the TR repertoires of small intestinal T cells in active coeliac disease, in refractory type I coeliac disease, and in coeliac disease treated with a gluten-free diet. A total of approximately 30 patients took part in the full study: about 22 had serologically confirmed coeliac disease and 8 were controls with non-small intestinal disorders. TRB sequencing succeeded for samples from roughly 29 subjects, including 24 paired bulk unsorted intraepithelial and lamina propria cell samples.

Worth noting for this clone: This clone's antigen is unknown. Within one base of it there is no much larger clone, and no base qualities were kept.

Cells were frozen in liquid nitrogen in DMSO/FBS as aliquots of 400,000 to 550,000 cells, with a single aliquot from each fraction going to sequencing. Every one of the 30 study patients had an endoscopy and a small intestinal biopsy. Lamina propria cells were released by collagenase digestion of the biopsy tissue left over after intraepithelial cell isolation. Genomic DNA was extracted from frozen unsorted cell fractions using the Qiagen DNeasy blood extraction kit. The protocol used for the library was the immunoSEQ multiplex PCR assay. Using reverse primers that targeted J gene segments together with forward primers that targeted V gene segments, the TR loci were amplified in a multiplexed PCR. The Illumina HiSeq System was used to sequence the amplified CDR3 regions. Per the original workflow: Closely related reads were merged by a nearest-neighbour algorithm to remove PCR and sequencing errors and to collapse the data into unique sequences. Repertoires were summarised by clonality and by T cell density, defined as TR molecules per amount of genomic DNA input. CDR3 amino acid sequences present in at least 80% of unsorted samples were defined as public TRs, and these public TRs were then tested for differential abundance between coeliac and control samples. Every lamina propria sample was searched for matches to a list of under 250 published gliadin-specific TRB sequences. Differences in clonality and density between disease groups were tested by Kruskal-Wallis tests, followed by Dunn post-tests. The table was pulled from immuneACCESS by TCRdb, which kept in-frame rearrangements only. Such tables lose some clones; where checked, under half of the loss comes from unresolved V genes, and the rest has no known cause. V, J and clone size are those of that table, while D and trimming were read from the DNA. The table for this sample lists some 2,500 clones; more than 60% of them were counted only once. The ten largest clonotypes hold 11% to 15% of the sample.

The full study reports these points: Published gliadin-specific TRB sequences appeared in about 55% of the 18 coeliac lamina propria samples but only 1 of 6 controls. Cross-contamination between compartments was possible, because separating intraepithelial cells from lamina propria cells did not produce high-purity fractions. TRB repertoires were found to be largely private, with most amino acid sequences unique to one sample, and no significant difference in V-gene usage was found between disease groups. In the authors' view, the approach was unsuitable for unbiased detection of gliadin-specific T cells, since gliadin-specific T cells are scarce and rarely shared between patients. Compared with controls, active coeliac intraepithelial and lamina propria samples had TRB and TRG repertoires of lower clonality, which suggests that diverse T cells were recruited.

The CDR3 has 15 amino acids, counting the end cysteine and phenylalanine. Left in the record is the CDR3 DNA by itself, 45 bases read in frame from the first base. CDR1 MDHEN and CDR2 SYDVKM were looked up in the germline V gene. V is pared back by 2 bases and J by 2 bases, with 13 bases lying between the germline termini. Source material: lamina propria lymphocytes from the gut. In light of the paper, this sample's cell subset or site label describes: lamina propria cell (LPC) fraction of small intestinal biopsy. This receptor was obtained from a woman aged 70 to 79 with celiac disease on a gluten-free diet. The chain was built from TRBV28 and TRBJ2-7, with TRBD1 as a weak D call on 5 bases. The CDR3 protein: CASSLVEQGAYEQYF. The DNA is as follows: TGTGCCAGCAGTTTAGTCGAGCAGGGCGCCTACGAGCAGTACTTC.